The 6 T cell receptor beta chains listed next were all sequenced from one sample in a study of blood T cells in healthy people across ages. PCR was performed a second time for about 7 to 11 cycles using a sample-barcoded 5' primer and a J-beta primer mix. TCRdb passed the 5' RACE reads through MiXCR, listing each CDR3 protein once. The profile covers about 1.8 million distinct CDR3 sequences, with roughly 52% appearing a single time and over 2% taken by the ten largest. Sequencing was performed on blood. The receptors were sampled from a woman aged 40 to 50 in good health.

The chain carries TRBV12-3 or TRBV12-4 and TRBJ1-2; D may be TRBD1 (6 bases). The CDR3 sequence is 13 residues long. V was clipped by 5 bases and J by 6 bases, with 13 bases between them. CDR3 sequence (DNA): TGTGCCAGCAGTCACAGGGCGGAGGATGGCTACACCTTC. This codes for CASSHRAEDGYTF.

The gene calls are TRBV6-1 and TRBJ2-5; D is possibly TRBD2 (5 bases). TRBJ2-7 matches the DNA end more closely, so the J call is doubtful. Germline CDR1 reads MNHNS; CDR2 reads SASEGT. This CDR3 is built from 13 residues. CDR3 region: CAIVREDTYEQYF. CDR3 DNA: TGTGCCATCGTCCGGGAAGATACCTACGAGCAGTACTTC.

The chain employs TRBV6-2 or TRBV6-3 and TRBJ2-5, with 8 bases fitting TRBD2. The germline CDR1 and CDR2 sequences are MNHEY and SVGEGT. The CDR3 covers 13 residues. V was clipped by 6 bases and J by 11 bases; unmatched bases: 11. The CDR3 coding sequence is TGTGCCAGCAGCCCCTCGGGCGGGGGGATGCAGTACTTC. Amino acid sequence: CASSPSGGGMQYF.

The table lists this clonotype with a few counts. The chain recombines TRBV20-1 with TRBJ2-7; D uncertain. The CDR3 totals 14 residues. Germline V gene lookup returns CDR1 DFQATT and CDR2 SNEGSKA (reference sequence). V gave up 1 base and J gave up 6 bases, with 16 bases separating them. The chain's CDR3 is CSARGEDSWGEQYF. Written as DNA, the CDR3 is TGCAGTGCTAGAGGGGAAGATTCTTGGGGCGAGCAGTACTTC.

This chain joins TRBV7-9 and TRBJ2-3; 9 nucleotides match TRBD1. Germline CDR1 SEHNR, CDR2 FQNEAQ (reference sequence). The CDR3 covers 14 residues. CDR3 amino acids: CITRTGDLVDTQYF. CDR3 in DNA: TGTATAACCCGGACAGGGGATTTGGTAGATACGCAGTATTTT.

This clonotype was counted only a few times. The chain recombines TRBV7-9 with TRBJ2-6, with 11 bases fitting TRBD1. Germline lookup yields CDR1 SEHNR and CDR2 FQNEAQ (reference sequence). With 4 bases clipped from V and 0 bases from J, the junction kept 5 bases outside the gene matches. The CDR3 is 18 amino acids. The CDR3 DNA sequence: TGTGCCAGCAGCTCGGCCGGGACAGGGGGCTCTGGGGCCAACGTCCTGACTTTC. Its translation: CASSSAGTGGSGANVLTF.